This T cell receptor beta chain was profiled in a study of CD8 T cells in ankylosing spondylitis. Regarding the study as a whole: Disease-linked clones reportedly concentrated significantly in matched ankylosing spondylitis synovial fluid. Certain motif variants had earlier appeared in reactive arthritis synovial fluid and blood. A motif in TCR beta, a set of under ten highly homologous variants, appeared characteristic of ankylosing spondylitis blood.

This clonotype has a count of ten or more. Antigen specificity is unknown. V was clipped by 3 bases and J by 4 bases, with 18 bases between them. In germline, CDR1 is LNHNV, CDR2 YYDKDF (reference sequence). This CDR3 has 16 amino acids. TCRdb passed the 5' RACE reads through MiXCR, listing each CDR3 protein once. The data show about 69,000 distinct CDR3 sequences, roughly 5.2% seen once. The origin of this receptor is a male donor with ankylosing spondylitis or in good health (not recorded which). Sequencing was carried out using blood, either unsorted or a sorted T cell fraction (not recorded which). The chain employs TRBV15 and TRBJ2-5, with D perhaps matching TRBD1 or TRBD2 (5 bases each). The CDR3 spells CATSSSPSGRGETQYF. DNA of the CDR3: TGTGCCACCAGCAGTTCTCCGTCGGGACGCGGAGAGACCCAGTACTTC. Complete variable domain (other parts from reference TRBV15 and TRBJ2-5): DAMVIQNPRYQVTQFGKPVTLSCSQTLNHNVMYWYQQKSSQAPKLLFHYYDKDFNNEADTPDNFQSRRPNTSFCFLDIRSPGLGDTAMYLCATSSSPSGRGETQYFGPGTRLLVL.